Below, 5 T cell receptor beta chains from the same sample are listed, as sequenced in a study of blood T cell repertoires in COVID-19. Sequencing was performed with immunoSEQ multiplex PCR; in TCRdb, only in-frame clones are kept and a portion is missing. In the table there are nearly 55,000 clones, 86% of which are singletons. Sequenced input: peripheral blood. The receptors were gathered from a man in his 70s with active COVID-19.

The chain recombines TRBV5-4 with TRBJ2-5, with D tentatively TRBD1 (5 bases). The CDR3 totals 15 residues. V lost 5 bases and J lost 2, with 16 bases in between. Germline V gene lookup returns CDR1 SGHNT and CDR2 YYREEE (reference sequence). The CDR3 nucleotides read TGTGCCAGCAGTTCTAATACAGGAGTACAAGAGACCCAGTACTTC. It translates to CASSSNTGVQETQYF. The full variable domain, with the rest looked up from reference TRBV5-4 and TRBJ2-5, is ETGVTQSPTHLIKTRGQQVTLRCSSQSGHNTVSWYQQALGQGPQFIFQYYREEENGRGNFPPRFSGLQFPNYSSELNVNALELDDSALYLCASSSNTGVQETQYFGPGTRLLVL.

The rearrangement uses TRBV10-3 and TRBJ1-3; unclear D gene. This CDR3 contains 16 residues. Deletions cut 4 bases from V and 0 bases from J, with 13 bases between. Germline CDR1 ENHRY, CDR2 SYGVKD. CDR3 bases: TGTGCCATCAGTGTAGGGAGGATGAGCTCTGGAAACACCATATATTTT. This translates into CAISVGRMSSGNTIYF.

The CDR3 DNA sequence: TGTGCCAGCAGACTGGAGGGGGCCGCAAACTATGGCTACACCTTC. Amino acids: CASRLEGAANYGYTF. The rearrangement joins TRBV5-5 to TRBJ1-2, with TRBD1 matching over 7 bases. The CDR3 length is 15 residues. Germline CDR1 and CDR2: SGHKS and YYEKEE (reference sequence). The V gene end was trimmed by 5 bases and the J gene end by 2 bases; junction bases not matched to a gene: 9.

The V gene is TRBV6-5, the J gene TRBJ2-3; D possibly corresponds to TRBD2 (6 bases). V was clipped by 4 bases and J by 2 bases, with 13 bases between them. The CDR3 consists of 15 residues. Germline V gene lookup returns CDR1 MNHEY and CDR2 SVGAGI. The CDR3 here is CASSSVGGFTDTQYF. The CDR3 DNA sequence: TGTGCCAGCAGTTCTGTGGGGGGTTTCACAGATACGCAGTATTTT.

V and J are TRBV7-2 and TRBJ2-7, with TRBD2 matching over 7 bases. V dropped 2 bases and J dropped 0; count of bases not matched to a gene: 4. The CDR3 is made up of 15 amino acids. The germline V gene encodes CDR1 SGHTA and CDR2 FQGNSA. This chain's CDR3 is CASSLSGVRSYEQYF. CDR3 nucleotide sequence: TGTGCCAGCAGCTTAAGCGGGGTGCGCTCCTACGAGCAGTACTTC.